Below are 32 T cell receptor beta chains sequenced from a single sample in a study of blood T cell repertoires in COVID-19. Assay: immunoSEQ multiplex PCR; the TCRdb copy retains only in-frame clones and omits some. The sample consists of more than 200,000 clones, 70% to 85% of them appearing once. The sequencing input was peripheral blood. The receptors originated from an elderly man with acute or convalescent COVID-19.

V gene TRBV6-6 combines with J gene TRBJ2-5; no clear D gene. The CDR3 extends over 15 amino acids. Trimming shortened V by 2 bases and J by 5 bases, and 15 bases separated the two germline ends. CDR1 is MNHNY and CDR2 is SVGAGI in the germline V gene (reference sequence). The CDR3 DNA is TGTGCCAGCAGTTACGCTACTTTGAGGCAGGAGACCCAGTACTTC. Translating it yields CASSYATLRQETQYF.

The genes are TRBV30 and TRBJ2-1, with D tentatively TRBD1 (5 bases). Germline CDR1 is GTSNPN and CDR2 is SVGIG (reference sequence). Trimming took 0 bases from V and 3 from J, leaving 9 bases between them. The CDR3 contains 14 residues. Here the CDR3 reads CAWSVGGHYNEQFF. In DNA form, the CDR3 reads TGTGCCTGGAGTGTAGGCGGACACTACAATGAGCAGTTCTTC.

This clone was counted a few times. The sample has other DNA sequences that encode this CDR3 too. V is TRBV19 and J is TRBJ1-5, with unresolved D. The germline V gene has CDR1 LNHDA and CDR2 SQIVND (reference sequence). The CDR3 length is 13 residues. V lost 3 bases, J lost 7 bases, and 10 bases lay in between. The CDR3 sequence: CASSILGGQPQHF. The CDR3 DNA follows: TGTGCCAGTAGTATTTTGGGAGGACAGCCCCAGCATTTT.

This clone was observed a single time. This chain links TRBV9 with TRBJ2-1; perhaps TRBD2 as D (7 bases). V dropped 4 bases and J dropped 5 bases, with 19 bases sitting between them. The CDR3 totals 16 residues. CDR1 is SGDLS and CDR2 is YYNGEE in the germline V gene. The DNA of the CDR3 is TGTGCCAGCAGCCCGGGGGGCACAGGTTCGAACAATGAGCAGTTCTTC. Translating gives CASSPGGTGSNNEQFF. The full variable domain, its missing parts supplied by reference TRBV9 and TRBJ2-1, is DSGVTQTPKHLITATGQRVTLRCSPRSGDLSVYWYQQSLDQGLQFLIQYYNGEERAKGNILERFSAQQFPDLHSELNLSSLELGDSALYFCASSPGGTGSNNEQFFGPGTRLTVL.

This clone was counted only a few times. The rearrangement joins TRBV28 to TRBJ2-1; D possibly corresponds to TRBD1 (6 bases). V lost 4 bases, J lost 11 bases, and 18 bases lay in between. Germline CDR1 is MDHEN and CDR2 is SYDVKM. The CDR3 length is 14 residues. CDR3 loop: CASSYFAQGSKQFF. The DNA of the CDR3 is TGTGCCAGCAGTTACTTCGCACAGGGATCTAAGCAGTTCTTC.

As concerns this clone: The same CDR3 is also encoded by other DNA sequences in this sample. This rearrangement joins TRBV3-1 (or the pseudogene TRBV3-2) to TRBJ1-6, with 9 bases that match TRBD1. CDR3 length: 15 residues. Trimming at V came to 0 bases and at J to 10 bases, leaving 4 bases not matched to a gene. Germline CDR1 reads LGHDT; CDR2 reads YNNKEL (reference sequence). The CDR3 protein is CASSQEGTGNSPLHF. CDR3 in DNA: TGTGCCAGCAGCCAAGAAGGGACAGGGAACTCACCCCTCCACTTT.

This clone was counted a few times. The chain couples TRBV19 to TRBJ2-7; 7 positions match TRBD2. V lost 1 base, J lost 1 base, and 4 bases stayed unmatched. The CDR3 length is 15 residues. Germline assignment: CDR1 LNHDA and CDR2 SQIVND (reference sequence). DNA for the CDR3: TGTGCCAGTAGTATAGTTGTGGGAGGGTCCTACGAGCAGTACTTC. This sequence encodes CASSIVVGGSYEQYF.

The CDR3 here is CASTLEGPPNEQYF. Here the CDR3 DNA reads TGTGCCAGCACCTTAGAGGGTCCGCCCAACGAGCAGTACTTC. J is TRBJ2-7 and V is TRBV28, with D tentatively TRBD2 (5 bases). Trimming shortened V by 7 bases and J by 5 bases, and 18 bases separated the two germline ends. CDR1 is MDHEN and CDR2 is SYDVKM in the germline V gene. The CDR3 is 14 amino acids.

The chain links TRBV27 to TRBJ1-2, with D possibly being TRBD1 (6 bases). V was cut by 6 bases and J by 2 bases, with 7 bases left in between. The germline V gene has CDR1 MNHEY and CDR2 SMNVEV (reference sequence). CDR3 length: 12 residues. CDR3 loop: CASRQGNYGYTF. Here the CDR3 DNA reads TGTGCCAGCAGACAGGGAAACTATGGCTACACCTTC.

The V and J genes are TRBV10-2 and TRBJ1-5; tentatively, D is TRBD1 (5 bases). The CDR3 runs 14 residues. In germline, CDR1 is WSHSY, CDR2 SAAADI. V lost 3 bases and J 7 bases, leaving 13 bases between the germline ends. CDR3 residues: CASSEWAGRQPQHF. CDR3 nucleotides: TGCGCCAGCAGTGAATGGGCAGGGCGACAGCCCCAGCATTTT.

The rearrangement joins TRBV10-2 to TRBJ1-4, with 8 bases that match TRBD1. Germline CDR1 WSHSY, CDR2 SAAADI. The trim removed 1 base at V and 5 bases at J, leaving 6 bases unmatched. The CDR3 is made up of 16 amino acids. CDR3 coding DNA: TGCGCCAGCAGTGAGTTTGGACAGGGACTAAATGAAAAACTGTTTTTT. Its translation: CASSEFGQGLNEKLFF.

The V and J genes are TRBV2 and TRBJ1-5, with D uncertain. CDR3 length: 14 residues. Germline-derived CDR1 and CDR2 are SNHLY and FYNNEI. The V and J ends lost 0 bases and 5 bases respectively, with 8 bases between them. The CDR3 reads CASSEATGYQPQHF. Here the CDR3 DNA reads TGTGCCAGCAGTGAAGCCACGGGGTATCAGCCCCAGCATTTT.

The DNA for the CDR3 is TGTGCCAGCTCACCACTATTGACAGACTCTGGAAACACCATATATTTT. This gives the protein CASSPLLTDSGNTIYF. The V call is TRBV18, the J call TRBJ1-3; TRBD1 is a possible D gene (5 bases). Germline V gene data show CDR1 as KGHSH and CDR2 as LQKENI. V was clipped by 1 base and J by 0 bases, with 10 bases between them. The CDR3 has 16 amino acids.

The gene calls are TRBV19 and TRBJ2-1; TRBD1 aligns across 7 bases. The CDR3 contains 15 residues. Per germline, CDR1 LNHDA and CDR2 SQIVND (reference sequence). The V and J ends lost 2 bases and 6 bases, in that order; junction bases with no gene match: 7. The CDR3 loop is CASSIWETGRNEQFF. DNA of the CDR3: TGTGCCAGTAGTATATGGGAGACAGGGCGCAATGAGCAGTTCTTC.

This chain connects TRBV6-1 to TRBJ2-7; TRBD2 agrees at 8 bases. The germline V gene has CDR1 MNHNS and CDR2 SASEGT. Losses at the gene ends were 0 bases for V and 4 bases for J; bases not matched to a gene: 8. The CDR3 length is 16 residues. The CDR3 sequence is CASSEAWAGGGYEQYF. The DNA for the CDR3 is TGTGCCAGCAGTGAAGCATGGGCGGGAGGAGGTTACGAGCAGTACTTC.

V and J are TRBV11-2 and TRBJ2-3; 11 nucleotides align to TRBD2. This CDR3 spans 15 amino acids. Germline lookup yields CDR1 SGHAT and CDR2 FQNNGV. With 6 bases clipped from V and 0 bases from J, the junction kept 2 bases outside the gene matches. In DNA, the CDR3 is TGTGCCAGCAGGGGACTAGCGGTGAGCACAGATACGCAGTATTTT. This encodes CASRGLAVSTDTQYF.

This sequence joins TRBV12-5 and TRBJ2-7; 8 positions match TRBD2. V lost 4 bases, J lost 0 bases, and 5 bases stayed unmatched. The CDR3 sequence is 15 residues long. CDR1 and CDR2 from the germline V gene are LGHNT and FRNRAP. CDR3 loop: CASGSGGASSYEQYF. The CDR3 nucleotides are TGTGCTAGTGGTTCCGGGGGGGCGAGCTCCTACGAGCAGTACTTC.

The V call is TRBV11-1, the J call TRBJ1-6; no clear D. This CDR3 is 14 amino acids long. Trimming left V 2 bases short and J 10 bases short, with 12 bases between. CDR1 is SGHAT, CDR2 FQDESV, per germline (reference sequence). CDR3 loop: CASSLQRSGSPLHF. In nucleotides, the CDR3 is TGTGCCAGCAGCTTACAACGGAGTGGGTCACCCCTCCACTTT.

A single count supports this clone. The chain is built from TRBV3-1 (or the pseudogene TRBV3-2) and TRBJ1-6; a possible D gene is TRBD1 (5 bases). Germline CDR1 LGHDT, CDR2 YNNKEL (reference sequence). V shed 4 bases and J shed 9 bases, with 13 bases lying between them. The CDR3 spans 14 residues. In DNA, the CDR3 is TGTGCCAGCAGCCCCAGGGAAGGTACTTCACCCCTCCACTTT. Protein product: CASSPREGTSPLHF.

The rearrangement uses TRBV19 and TRBJ2-7; D is unclear. CDR1 is LNHDA and CDR2 is SQIVND in the germline V gene (reference sequence). The length of the CDR3 is 13 residues. V was pared by 5 bases and J by 1 base, with 9 bases between. The CDR3 sequence is CASSSTPSYEQYF. The CDR3 DNA follows: TGTGCCAGTAGTTCGACACCTTCCTACGAGCAGTACTTC.

This CDR3 is CATLGQGEGQPQHF. The CDR3, as DNA: TGTGCCACCCTCGGACAGGGGGAGGGTCAGCCCCAGCATTTT. The chain carries TRBV24-1 and TRBJ1-5, with 10 bases that match TRBD1. Per the germline V gene, CDR1 is KGHDR and CDR2 is SFDVKD. The CDR3 totals 14 residues. V lost 9 bases, J lost 6 bases, and 7 bases stayed unmatched.

The rearrangement links TRBV19 to TRBJ2-3, with a possible D match to TRBD1 (5 bases). With 9 bases removed from V and 4 bases from J, the gap between germline ends came to 14 bases. CDR1 LNHDA and CDR2 SQIVND come from the germline V gene (reference sequence). The CDR3 totals 13 residues. The CDR3 loop reads CASSLKGPDTQYF. The CDR3 DNA is TGTGCCAGCTCCCTTAAGGGGCCAGATACGCAGTATTTT.

The chain's CDR3 is CASSGTTYENSPLHF. The CDR3 region has the DNA TGTGCCAGCAGCGGGACAACGTATGAGAATTCACCCCTCCACTTT. The chain uses TRBV2 and TRBJ1-6, with D possibly being TRBD1 (6 bases). Germline CDR1 reads SNHLY; CDR2 reads FYNNEI. Trimming removed 6 bases from V and 7 bases from J, with 16 bases in between. The CDR3 is 15 residues long.

The chain employs TRBV6-6 and TRBJ2-6; D is perhaps TRBD2 (5 bases). V lost 7 bases to trimming and J lost 1 base, with 8 bases between them. CDR3 size: 14 residues. CDR1 and CDR2 from the germline V gene are MNHNY and SVGAGI (reference sequence). CDR3 sequence: CASIRRSGANVLTF. The DNA for the CDR3 is TGTGCCAGCATCCGGAGGTCTGGGGCCAACGTCCTGACTTTC.

V usage is TRBV5-1 and J usage is TRBJ2-7; 10 bases fit TRBD1. The CDR3 spans 16 residues. The V gene's germline CDR1 is SGHRS and CDR2 YFSETQ. V shed 0 bases, J shed 0 bases, and the junction held 3 bases outside the gene matches. CDR3 sequence (DNA): TGCGCCAGCAGCTTGGGACAGGGGGCGAGCTCCTACGAGCAGTACTTC. Residues: CASSLGQGASSYEQYF.

The chain uses TRBV10-2 and TRBJ2-3, with TRBD2 matching over 10 bases. This CDR3 is 16 amino acids long. Losses at the gene ends were 6 bases for V and 3 bases for J; bases not matched to a gene: 9. Germline CDR1 reads WSHSY; CDR2 reads SAAADI. DNA of the CDR3: TGCGCCAGCAGCGCTTCTACGGGACTAGCGACAGATACGCAGTATTTT. Encoded protein: CASSASTGLATDTQYF.

The V gene is TRBV27, the J gene TRBJ2-1, with 12 bases fitting TRBD2. CDR1 and CDR2 (germline): MNHEY, SMNVEV (reference sequence). CDR3 size: 20 residues. Unmatched junction bases numbered 12, after V lost 2 bases and J lost 1 base. The CDR3, as DNA: TGTGCCAGCAGTTTAATAAGCGGACTAGCGGGATTTGGGTCCTACAATGAGCAGTTCTTC. Amino acid sequence: CASSLISGLAGFGSYNEQFF.

CDR3 bases: TGTGCCAGCTCAATGGACAGGGCGGCGAACACCGGGGAGCTGTTTTTT. It yields the protein CASSMDRAANTGELFF. The V gene is TRBV18, the J gene TRBJ2-2; 8 bases line up with TRBD1. This CDR3 contains 16 residues. CDR1 and CDR2 from the germline V gene are KGHSH and LQKENI. V was pared by 5 bases and J by 0 bases, with 5 bases of the junction left unmatched.

The chain uses TRBV24-1 and TRBJ1-1; D is unresolved. Looked up from germline, CDR1 is KGHDR and CDR2 is SFDVKD. Trimming took off 6 bases at V and 3 bases at J, with 10 bases between the two ends. The CDR3 spans 13 residues. The CDR3 bases are TGTGCCACCAGTCCGGGAGAGTACACTGAAGCTTTCTTT. It encodes CATSPGEYTEAFF.

Worth noting for this clone: One end of the junction does not line up with germline, which may come from a read error. V is TRBV18 and J is TRBJ2-2, with 10 bases fitting TRBD1. Looked up from germline, CDR1 is KGHSH and CDR2 is LQKENI. This CDR3 has 16 residues. The CDR3 region is CASSPRGQGNSGELFF. CDR3 sequence (DNA): TGTGCCAGCTCACCTCGGGGACAGGGGAACTCCGGGGAGCTGTTTTTT.

There are a few counts of this clone. The chain carries TRBV3-1 (or the pseudogene TRBV3-2) and TRBJ1-2, with a weak D call TRBD1 (6 bases). The germline gives CDR1 LGHDT, CDR2 YNNKEL (reference sequence). This CDR3 is 15 amino acids long. V lost 4 bases to trimming and J lost 0 bases, with 12 bases between them. The CDR3 region has the DNA TGTGCCAGCAGCCCCGGGGCAGGGGCTAACTATGGCTACACCTTC. It translates to CASSPGAGANYGYTF.

This clone has just one count. The V gene is TRBV6-5, the J gene TRBJ1-6; tentative D call: TRBD1 (6 bases). Trimming left V 3 bases short and J 6 bases short, with 9 bases between. Per germline, CDR1 MNHEY and CDR2 SVGAGI. The CDR3 contains 14 residues. The CDR3 coding sequence is TGTGCCAGCAGTTATCAGGGGCTTAATTCACCCCTCCACTTT. It translates to CASSYQGLNSPLHF.